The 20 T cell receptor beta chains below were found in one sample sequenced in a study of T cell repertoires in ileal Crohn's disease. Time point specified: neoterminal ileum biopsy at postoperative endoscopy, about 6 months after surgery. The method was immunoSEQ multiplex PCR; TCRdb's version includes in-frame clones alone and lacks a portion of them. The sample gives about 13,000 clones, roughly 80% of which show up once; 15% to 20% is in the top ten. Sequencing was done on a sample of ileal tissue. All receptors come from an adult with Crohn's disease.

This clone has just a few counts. CDR3 loop: CASSRTGDDGYTF. In DNA form, the CDR3 reads TGTGCCAGCAGTCGTACAGGGGATGATGGCTACACCTTC. V usage is TRBV6-5 and J usage is TRBJ1-2, with TRBD1 identical over 7 bases. CDR1 and CDR2 from the germline V gene are MNHEY and SVGAGI. This CDR3 region has 13 residues. With 5 bases clipped from V and 6 bases from J, the junction kept 6 bases outside the gene matches.

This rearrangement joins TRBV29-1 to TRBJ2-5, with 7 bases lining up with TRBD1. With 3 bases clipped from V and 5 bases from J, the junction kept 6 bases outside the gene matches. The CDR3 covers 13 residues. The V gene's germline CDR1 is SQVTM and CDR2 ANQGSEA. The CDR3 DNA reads TGCAGCGTTGACACGGCACAGGGGGAGACCCAGTACTTC. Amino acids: CSVDTAQGETQYF.

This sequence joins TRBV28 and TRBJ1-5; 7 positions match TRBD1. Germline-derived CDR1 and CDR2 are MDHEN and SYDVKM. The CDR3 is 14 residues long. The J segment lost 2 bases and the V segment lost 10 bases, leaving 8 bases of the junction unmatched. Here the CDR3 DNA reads TGTGCCACCGTTAAGGGGGCCGGCAATCAGCCCCAGCATTTT. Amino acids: CATVKGAGNQPQHF.

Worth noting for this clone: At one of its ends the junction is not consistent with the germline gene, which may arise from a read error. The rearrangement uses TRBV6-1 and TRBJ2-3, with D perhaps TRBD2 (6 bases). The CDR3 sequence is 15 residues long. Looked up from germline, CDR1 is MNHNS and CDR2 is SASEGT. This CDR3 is CASIEEPGGVDTQYF. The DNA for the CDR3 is TGTGCCAGCATTGAAGAGCCAGGCGGGGTAGATACGCAGTATTTT.

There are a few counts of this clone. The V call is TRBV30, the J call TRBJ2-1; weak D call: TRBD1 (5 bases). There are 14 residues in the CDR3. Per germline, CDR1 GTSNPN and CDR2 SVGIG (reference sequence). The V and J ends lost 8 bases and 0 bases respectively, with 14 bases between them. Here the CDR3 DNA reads TGTGCCCTATTAAGACAGAGCTCCTACAATGAGCAGTTCTTC. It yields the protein CALLRQSSYNEQFF.

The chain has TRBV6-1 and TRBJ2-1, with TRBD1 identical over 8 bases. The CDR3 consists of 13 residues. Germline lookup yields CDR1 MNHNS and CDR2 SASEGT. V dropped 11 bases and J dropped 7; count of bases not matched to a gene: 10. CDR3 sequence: CAGFDRGGNEQFF. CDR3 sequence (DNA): TGTGCCGGATTCGACAGGGGTGGAAATGAGCAGTTCTTC.

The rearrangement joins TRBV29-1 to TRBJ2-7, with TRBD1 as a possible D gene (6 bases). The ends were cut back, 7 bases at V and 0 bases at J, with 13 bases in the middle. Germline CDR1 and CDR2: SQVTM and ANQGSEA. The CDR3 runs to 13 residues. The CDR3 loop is CSATTGASYEQYF. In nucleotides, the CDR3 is TGCAGCGCCACGACAGGTGCCTCCTACGAGCAGTACTTC.

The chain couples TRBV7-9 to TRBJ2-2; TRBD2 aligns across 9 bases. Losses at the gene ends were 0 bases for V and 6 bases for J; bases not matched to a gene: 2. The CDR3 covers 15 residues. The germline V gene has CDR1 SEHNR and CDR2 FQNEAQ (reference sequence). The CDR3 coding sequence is TGTGCCAGCAGCTTAGCTAGCGGGAGCCCCGGGGAGCTGTTTTTT. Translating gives CASSLASGSPGELFF.

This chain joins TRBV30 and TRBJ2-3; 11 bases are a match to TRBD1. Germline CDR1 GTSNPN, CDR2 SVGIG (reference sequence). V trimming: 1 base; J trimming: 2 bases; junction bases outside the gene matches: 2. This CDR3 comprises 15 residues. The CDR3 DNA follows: TGTGCCTGGAGTGCGGGACAGGGGGTCACAGATACGCAGTATTTT. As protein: CAWSAGQGVTDTQYF.

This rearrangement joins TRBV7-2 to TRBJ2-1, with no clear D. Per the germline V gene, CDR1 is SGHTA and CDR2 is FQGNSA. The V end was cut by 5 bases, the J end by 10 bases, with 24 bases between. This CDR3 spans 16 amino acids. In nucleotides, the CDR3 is TGTGCCAGCAGCGCTCGACCCCTAGGCCTTTTTTTAGAGCAGTTCTTC. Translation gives CASSARPLGLFLEQFF.

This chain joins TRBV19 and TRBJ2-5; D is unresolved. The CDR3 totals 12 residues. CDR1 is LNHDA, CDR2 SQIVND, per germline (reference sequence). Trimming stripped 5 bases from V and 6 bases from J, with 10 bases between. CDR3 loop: CASSAGSQTQYF. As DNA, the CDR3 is TGTGCCAGTAGTGCCGGGTCCCAGACCCAGTACTTC.

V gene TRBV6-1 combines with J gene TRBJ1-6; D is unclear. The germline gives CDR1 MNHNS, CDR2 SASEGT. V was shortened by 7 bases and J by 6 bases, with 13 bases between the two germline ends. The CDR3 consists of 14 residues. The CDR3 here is CASTTGIRNSPLHF. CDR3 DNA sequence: TGTGCCAGCACGACGGGAATACGTAATTCACCCCTCCACTTT.

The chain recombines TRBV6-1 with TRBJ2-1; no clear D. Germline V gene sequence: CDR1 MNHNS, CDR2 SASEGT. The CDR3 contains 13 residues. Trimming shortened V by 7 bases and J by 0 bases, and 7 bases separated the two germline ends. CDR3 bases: TGTGCCAGCACTGATAGCTCCTACAATGAGCAGTTCTTC. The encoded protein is CASTDSSYNEQFF.

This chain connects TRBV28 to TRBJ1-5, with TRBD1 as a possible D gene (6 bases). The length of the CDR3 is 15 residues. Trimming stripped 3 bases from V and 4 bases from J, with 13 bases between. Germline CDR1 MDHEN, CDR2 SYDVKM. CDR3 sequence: CASSFLTGENQPQHF. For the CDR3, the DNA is TGTGCCAGCAGTTTCTTGACAGGAGAGAATCAGCCCCAGCATTTT.

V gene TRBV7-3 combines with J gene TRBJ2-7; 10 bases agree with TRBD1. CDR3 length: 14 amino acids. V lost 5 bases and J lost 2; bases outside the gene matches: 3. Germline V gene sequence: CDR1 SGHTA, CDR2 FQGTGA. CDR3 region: CASSPGTGAYEQYF. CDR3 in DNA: TGTGCCAGCAGCCCCGGGACAGGGGCCTACGAGCAGTACTTC. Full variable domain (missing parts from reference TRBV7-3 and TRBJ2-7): GAGVSQTPSNKVTEKGKYVELRCDPISGHTALYWYRQSLGQGPEFLIYFQGTGAADDSGLPNDRFFAVRPEGSVSTLKIQRTERGDSAVYLCASSPGTGAYEQYFGPGTRLTVT.

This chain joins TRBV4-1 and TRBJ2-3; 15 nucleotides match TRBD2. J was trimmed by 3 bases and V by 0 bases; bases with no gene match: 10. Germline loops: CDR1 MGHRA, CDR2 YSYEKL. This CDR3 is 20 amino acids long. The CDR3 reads CASSQDQGWGLAGGTDTQYF. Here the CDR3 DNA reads TGCGCCAGCAGCCAAGATCAGGGATGGGGACTAGCGGGGGGAACAGATACGCAGTATTTT.

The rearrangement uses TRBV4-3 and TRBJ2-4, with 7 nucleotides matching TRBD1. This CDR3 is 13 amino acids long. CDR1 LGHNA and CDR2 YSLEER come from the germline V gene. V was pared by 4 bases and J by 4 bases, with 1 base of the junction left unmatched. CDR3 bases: TGCGCCAGCAGCCGGGACAGAAAAAACATTCAGTACTTC. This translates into CASSRDRKNIQYF.

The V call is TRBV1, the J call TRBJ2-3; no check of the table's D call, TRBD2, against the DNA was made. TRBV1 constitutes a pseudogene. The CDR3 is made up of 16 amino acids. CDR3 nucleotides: TGCACCAGCAGCCAAGAAAGGCTAGCGGGAAAAGATACGCAGTATTTT. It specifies CTSSQERLAGKDTQYF.

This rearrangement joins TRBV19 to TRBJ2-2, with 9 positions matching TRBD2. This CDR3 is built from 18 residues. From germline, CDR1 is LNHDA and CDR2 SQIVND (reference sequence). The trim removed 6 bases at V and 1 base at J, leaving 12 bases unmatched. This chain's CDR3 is CASRDLLISGGNTGELFF. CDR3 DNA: TGTGCCAGTAGGGACCTTCTTATTAGCGGGGGGAACACCGGGGAGCTGTTTTTT.

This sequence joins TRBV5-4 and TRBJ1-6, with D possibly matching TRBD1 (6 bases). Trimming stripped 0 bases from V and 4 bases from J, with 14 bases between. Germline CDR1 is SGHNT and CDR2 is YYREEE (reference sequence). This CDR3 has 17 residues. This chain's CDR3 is CASSLAGRGTYNSPLHF. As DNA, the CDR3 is TGTGCCAGCAGCTTGGCCGGGAGGGGGACGTATAATTCACCCCTCCACTTT.